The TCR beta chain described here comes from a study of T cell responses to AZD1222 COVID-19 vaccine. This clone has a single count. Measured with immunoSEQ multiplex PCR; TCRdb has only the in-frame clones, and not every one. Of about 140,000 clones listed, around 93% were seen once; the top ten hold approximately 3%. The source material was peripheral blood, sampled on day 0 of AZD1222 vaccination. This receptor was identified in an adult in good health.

This chain's CDR3 is CASSSQGTGYEQYF. The CDR3 bases are TGTGCCAGCAGCTCTCAGGGGACAGGATACGAGCAGTACTTC. V usage is TRBV7-2 and J usage is TRBJ2-7; 8 positions agree with TRBD1. V dropped 4 bases and J dropped 4; count of bases not matched to a gene: 6. This CDR3 has 14 amino acids. CDR1 is SGHTA, CDR2 FQGNSA, per germline.